Listed below are T cell receptor beta chains from one sample, sequenced in a study of human T cells and chemical hapten exposure. Each CDR3 protein gets one entry after TCRdb re-called the RACE reads with MiXCR. The data hold 180,000 or so distinct CDR3 sequences, with more than 14% observed a single time. Sequencing used whole blood, obtained in connection with sensitization to the hapten diphenylcyclopropenone (DPC). The receptor set was obtained from a woman younger than 45 with alopecia areata. Some clones in this sample may be carry-over from other donors' samples. Each CDR3 is given without its conserved first and last residue. Clone sizes are given selectively: once, few, many, or a class where the clone is expanded.

few	TRBV14	ASSGDWALDDEQF
many	TRBV4-2	ASSQDETKNIQY
.	TRBV4-1	ASSPTGGDEQF
.	TRBV7-9	ASSSTPLAFTYNEQF
.	TRBV10-3	AISDLGGSTDTQY
.	TRBV7-9	ASSLVSYTDTQY
.	TRBV3-1	ASSQTTGNLGQY
.	TRBV11-3	ASSDKPFSSYNSPLH
few	TRBV5-5	ASSRDQENIQY
many	TRBV28	ASRPSDRGGGLF
.	TRBV6-6	ASRPLQGFQPQH
few	TRBV23-1	ASSQRTHPRGYNEQF
many	TRBV6-6	ASAKGQETQY
many	TRBV5-1	ASSFAAGSGANVLT
few	TRBV28	ASFQFTEKLF
.	TRBV12-3/TRBV12-4	ATARDTQPQH
.	TRBV27	ASSFKGINQPQH
few	TRBV3-1	ASSQGTVTEAF
few	TRBV7-9	ASSSLGTQSYGYT
few	TRBV7-2	ASSPTSGGMNEQF
many	TRBV28	ASRPQGALRGYT
.	TRBV29-1	SVGSGQGLYEQY
.	TRBV19	ASSISGGRTDTQY
few	TRBV5-1	ASSLAGGGPEETQY
.	TRBV12-3/TRBV12-4	ASSQGQSYEQY
.	TRBV10-3	AIRPGTGGTGPGASNEQF
few	TRBV3-1	ASSRFGAPTGELF
few	TRBV20-1	SAPGRSNNEQF
.	TRBV19	ASRREANNSPLH
.	TRBV30	ASDRGTEAF
many	TRBV20-1	SAGDLSQGAGDTQY
many	TRBV11-2	ASSSGLAGYNEQF
few	TRBV18	ASSPREGQGRSPLH
many	TRBV28	ASTRANTGELF
.	TRBV6-1	ASNRDAPAEQY
many	TRBV27	ASSLMAGGSYEQY
.	TRBV4-2	ASSHTLGASTDTQY
.	TRBV6-5	ASRRGAPRNTEAF
few	TRBV5-4	ASSLFLLDTEAF
.	TRBV12-3/TRBV12-4	ASRDAGANVLT
many	TRBV28	ASTLASGASSYNEQF
few	TRBV7-2	ASSLVGTSPYEQY